The 7 T cell receptor beta chains given below trace back to one sample, sequenced in a study of chemoradiotherapy in HPV16-positive cancers. Libraries were prepared by immunoSEQ multiplex PCR; TCRdb keeps only in-frame clonotypes and omits some of them. The sample gives 2,500 to 3,500 clones, 70% to 85% of which show up once; around 6% is in the top ten. Sequences were derived from tumor tissue, sampled from a patient who underwent chemoradiotherapy. These receptors all come from a human donor with HPV-associated anogenital cancer.

The chain recombines TRBV6-5 with TRBJ1-1; D gene uncertain. Germline values: CDR1 MNHEY, CDR2 SVGAGI. V lost 5 bases to trimming and J lost 0 bases, with 7 bases between them. This CDR3 is 13 amino acids long. CDR3 residues: CASSRQMNTEAFF. The CDR3 bases are TGTGCCAGCAGTCGCCAAATGAACACTGAAGCTTTCTTT.

This chain connects TRBV7-9 to TRBJ2-7; D remains ambiguous. This CDR3 has 15 residues. V dropped 5 bases and J dropped 1 base, with 15 bases sitting between them. Germline CDR1 reads SEHNR; CDR2 reads FQNEAQ (reference sequence). This CDR3 reads CASSAVITLSYEQYF. CDR3 sequence (DNA): TGTGCCAGCAGCGCCGTTATCACCCTTTCCTACGAGCAGTACTTC.

As to this clone: The sample holds other DNA sequences that translate to the same CDR3. The chain links TRBV6-6 to TRBJ1-5, with D unclear. Germline CDR1 MNHNY, CDR2 SVGAGI (reference sequence). CDR3 length equals 12 residues. Trimming removed 7 bases from V and 5 bases from J, with 9 bases in between. The CDR3 DNA follows: TGTGCCAGCACTGGCAGTGATCAGCCCCAGCATTTT. Encoded protein: CASTGSDQPQHF.

The chain links TRBV20-1 to TRBJ1-2, with D hard to call. V lost 5 bases and J lost 11, with 6 bases in between. Germline V gives CDR1 DFQATT, CDR2 SNEGSKA (reference sequence). The CDR3 is 8 residues long. The CDR3 DNA reads TGCAGTGCTCAGGAGTACACCTTC. Amino acids: CSAQEYTF.

This clone was observed a few times. The chain combines TRBV2 with TRBJ2-3; 7 bases align to TRBD2. The V segment lost 4 bases and the J segment 2 bases; nucleotides outside the gene matches: 6. In germline, CDR1 is SNHLY, CDR2 FYNNEI. CDR3 size: 15 residues. The CDR3 nucleotides are TGTGCCAGCAGTGTGCCTAGCGGCCTCACAGATACGCAGTATTTT. Translating it yields CASSVPSGLTDTQYF.

The genes are TRBV4-1 and TRBJ1-4; D ambiguous. The CDR3 consists of 14 residues. Germline-derived CDR1 and CDR2 are MGHRA and YSYEKL. Trimming cost V 0 bases and J 6 bases, with 8 bases left between them. This CDR3 reads CASSQEALHEKLFF. The CDR3 DNA reads as TGCGCCAGCAGCCAAGAGGCCTTGCATGAAAAACTGTTTTTT.

Concerning this clone itself: The same CDR3 can be traced to other DNA sequences in this sample. The V and J genes are TRBV6-1 and TRBJ1-5, with D perhaps TRBD1 (5 bases). The length of the CDR3 is 14 residues. Germline CDR1 MNHNS, CDR2 SASEGT. V lost 6 bases, J lost 3 bases, and 12 bases lay in between. The CDR3 spells CASRGEQSNQPQHF. As DNA, the CDR3 is TGTGCCAGCAGAGGGGAGCAGTCCAATCAGCCCCAGCATTTT.